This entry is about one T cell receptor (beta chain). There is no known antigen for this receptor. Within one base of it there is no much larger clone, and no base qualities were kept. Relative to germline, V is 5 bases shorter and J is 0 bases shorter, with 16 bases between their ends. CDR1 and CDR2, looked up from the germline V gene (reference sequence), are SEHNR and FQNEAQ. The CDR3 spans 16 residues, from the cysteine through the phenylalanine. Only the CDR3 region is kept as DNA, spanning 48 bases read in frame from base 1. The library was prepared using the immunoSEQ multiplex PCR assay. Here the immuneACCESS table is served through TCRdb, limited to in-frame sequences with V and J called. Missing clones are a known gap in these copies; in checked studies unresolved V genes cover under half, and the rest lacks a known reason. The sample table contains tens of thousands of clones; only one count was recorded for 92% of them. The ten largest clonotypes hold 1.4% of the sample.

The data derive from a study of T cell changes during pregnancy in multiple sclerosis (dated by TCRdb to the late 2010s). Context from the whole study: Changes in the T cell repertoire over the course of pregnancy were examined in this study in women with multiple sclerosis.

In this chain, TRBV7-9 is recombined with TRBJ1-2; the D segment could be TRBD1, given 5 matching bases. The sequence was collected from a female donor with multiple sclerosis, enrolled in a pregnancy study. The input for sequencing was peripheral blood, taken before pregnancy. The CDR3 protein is CASSQGVTGANYGYTF. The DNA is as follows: TGTGCCAGCAGCCAAGGGGTCACAGGAGCTAACTATGGCTACACCTTC.